This TCR beta chain was sequenced for a study of T cells in Graves' hyperthyroidism and ophthalmopathy. Those patients with uncontrolled infection, other autoimmune disease, pregnancy or lactation were excluded. The authors took PBMCs from roughly 9.3 ml fresh peripheral blood. Between the trimmed V and J ends, which lost 8 bases and 8 bases, there was a span of 18 bases. The CDR3 is 13 amino acids. Germline assignment: CDR1 MNHNS and CDR2 SASEGT. Amplification of TCR beta CDR3 regions used RNA as the template. During a first-round RT-PCR of the TCR CDR3, the HTBI primer set was used. From the multiplex PCR reads, TCRdb called clonotypes with MiXCR, one entry per CDR3 protein. The sample carries around 340,000 distinct CDR3 sequences, roughly a fifth recorded once. Study-level results: Most thyroid-expanded clonotypes above 0.001 were also found in blood.

In its sample, this clonotype was seen many times. The antigen is unknown. The chain recombines TRBV6-1 with TRBJ1-1; D is ambiguous. The source is a woman in her forties or fifties with Graves' hyperthyroidism. The source material was blood. CDR3 DNA sequence: TGTGCCAGCGTCCGGGGAGTACCCAGAGAAGCTTTCTTT. Its translation: CASVRGVPREAFF.